This TCR beta chain was recorded in a study of beta chain features in type 1 diabetes. Regarding the study as a whole: Naive, central memory and Treg TCRB repertoires appeared more alike in patients than in healthy donors. Significant though moderate, a shortening of TCRB CDR3s appeared in all four CD4+ subsets of Type 1 diabetes patients. Among type 1 diabetes patients, VDJ junctions had fewer insertions and more deletions.

Post-sort purity exceeded 95% for all sorted populations. Only a few counts were recorded for this clone. Its matching antigen is unknown. Between the trimmed V and J ends, which lost 4 bases and 0 bases, there was a span of 14 bases. The CDR3 is made up of 15 amino acids. Germline values: CDR1 SGHRS, CDR2 YFSETQ. Every isolated RNA sample was fully reverse transcribed, so sequencing captured expressed TCRB transcripts. The assay was immunoSEQ multiplex PCR, and TCRdb's table has in-frame clones only and misses some. The table records roughly 700,000 clones, 13% of them present only once. The J gene is TRBJ2-7, the V gene TRBV5-1; maybe TRBD2 (5 bases). Material for sequencing was naive CD4+ T cells from blood. The receptor comes from a man younger than 35 with type 1 diabetes. The CDR3 reads CASSVYEGASYEQYF. CDR3 DNA: TGCGCCAGCAGCGTATACGAGGGAGCCTCCTACGAGCAGTACTTC.